A single sample is the source of the 2 T cell receptor beta chains below, sequenced in a study of blood T cell repertoires in COVID-19. Some clones are missing from TCRdb's copy, which holds only in-frame ones; the method was immunoSEQ multiplex PCR. The sample includes about 170,000 clones, 84% of them seen just once. The sequenced sample was peripheral blood. The receptors shown here come from a man aged 40-50 years who had recovered from COVID-19.

This clone has a handful of counts. This rearrangement joins TRBV7-9 to TRBJ2-2, with TRBD2 matching over 14 bases. Unmatched junction bases numbered 8, after V lost 4 bases and J lost 4 bases. The CDR3 covers 18 residues. The germline V gene encodes CDR1 SEHNR and CDR2 FQNEAQ (reference sequence). The CDR3 nucleotides read TGTGCCAGCAGCTACCCGGGACTAGCGGGGGCGGTCACCGGGGAGCTGTTTTTT. Protein product: CASSYPGLAGAVTGELFF.

This chain uses TRBV24-1 with TRBJ2-1, with 9 bases fitting TRBD2. V shed 0 bases, J shed 6 bases, and the junction held 5 bases outside the gene matches. Germline CDR1 is KGHDR and CDR2 is SFDVKD. This CDR3 region has 16 residues. The CDR3 region has the DNA TGTGCCACCAGTGATTTGTTAGCGGGAGCATCCAATGAGCAGTTCTTC. This translates into CATSDLLAGASNEQFF.